These 30 T cell receptor beta chains were all obtained from the same sample, sequenced in a study of breast tumors, draining lymph nodes, adjacent tissues. One entry per CDR3 protein results from TCRdb running MiXCR on the multiplex PCR reads. The data show approximately 90,000 distinct CDR3 sequences, around 30% seen once. The lymph nodes were axillary draining lymph nodes from breast cancer patients. Source material: axillary lymph node tissue. The receptors here all came from a female donor with breast cancer. Some clones in this sample may be carry-over from other donors' samples.

As to this clonotype: Germline and junction disagree at one end, which may indicate a read error. The chain uses TRBV5-6 and TRBJ2-7, with 8 nucleotides matching TRBD1. Germline V lookup: CDR1 SGHDT, CDR2 YYEEEE. The CDR3 loop spans 13 amino acids. The CDR3 DNA is TGTGCCGGCAGCCGGACAGGGCCCGACGAGCAGTACTTC. Translating gives CAGSRTGPDEQYF.

As regards this clonotype: A much larger clone lies one base from this, so it may be a read error. Since the CDR3 does not end with the conserved phenylalanine or tryptophan, this likely comes from a read error. The rearrangement uses TRBV18 and TRBJ1-2, with no clear D. The CDR3 is made up of 14 amino acids. Trimming cost V 0 bases and J 1 base, with 6 bases left between them. Germline CDR1 KGHSH, CDR2 LQKENI. Written as DNA, the CDR3 is TGTGCCAGCTCACCACCTTCCCTTAACTATGGCTACACCCTC. It is translated as CASSPPSLNYGYTL.

This clonotype was counted ten times or more. The CDR3 nucleotides read TGCAGTGCTAGTTCTGCGGGTGCCGGGACCTACGAGCAGTACTTC. This encodes CSASSAGAGTYEQYF. The V gene is TRBV20-1, the J gene TRBJ2-7, with TRBD2 as a possible D gene (5 bases). The CDR3 extends over 15 amino acids. CDR1 and CDR2 from the germline V gene are DFQATT and SNEGSKA (reference sequence). Trimming cost V 3 bases and J 2 bases, with 17 bases left between them.

On this clonotype itself: A much more abundant neighbour one base away suggests this may be a read error. V and J are TRBV12-3 or TRBV12-4 and TRBJ2-2; a weak D match, TRBD2 (5 bases). CDR3 length: 13 amino acids. V lost 10 bases and J 7 bases, leaving 16 bases between the germline ends. CDR3 protein: CANRFNRGGELFF. The CDR3, as DNA: TGTGCCAACAGATTCAATCGGGGCGGGGAGCTGTTTTTT.

This clonotype showed up many times. The J gene is TRBJ2-4, the V gene TRBV7-9; weak D call: TRBD1 (6 bases). Trimming shortened V by 5 bases and J by 2 bases, and 16 bases separated the two germline ends. Germline V CDR1 and CDR2: SEHNR, FQNEAQ (reference sequence). The CDR3 spans 16 residues. Here the CDR3 DNA reads TGTGCCAGCAGCCAGGCCTGGGGGCGGTCCAAAAACATTCAGTACTTC. Encoded protein: CASSQAWGRSKNIQYF.

The chain couples TRBV7-2 to TRBJ1-2; perhaps TRBD1 as D (5 bases). The germline V gene encodes CDR1 SGHTA and CDR2 FQGNSA. The ends were cut back, 5 bases at V and 8 bases at J, with 21 bases in the middle. The CDR3 loop spans 15 amino acids. The CDR3: CASSLSSGRGRGYTF. The DNA for the CDR3 is TGTGCCAGCAGCCTCTCTAGCGGGAGGGGACGAGGCTACACCTTC.

This clonotype showed up many times. The chain links TRBV27 to TRBJ1-5, with D maybe TRBD1 (5 bases). The V end lost 8 bases, the J end lost 5 bases, and 13 bases lay between the germline ends. Germline V gene data show CDR1 as MNHEY and CDR2 as SMNVEV (reference sequence). This CDR3 is built from 13 residues. Written as DNA, the CDR3 is TGTGCCAGCGCGAGTTCGGGGGATCAGCCCCAGCATTTT. Amino acid sequence: CASASSGDQPQHF.

This clonotype was observed at least ten times. The V and J genes are TRBV5-5 and TRBJ2-2, with 7 bases aligning to TRBD2. The CDR3 has 16 residues. Germline-derived CDR1 and CDR2 are SGHKS and YYEKEE (reference sequence). The V gene end was trimmed by 0 bases and the J gene end by 2 bases; junction bases not matched to a gene: 4. CDR3 region: CASSLGGGGNTGELFF. The CDR3 nucleotides are TGTGCCAGCAGCTTGGGGGGGGGAGGCAACACCGGGGAGCTGTTTTTT.

This clonotype occurred many times. This rearrangement joins TRBV19 to TRBJ2-2; D not certain. The length of the CDR3 is 14 residues. CDR1 is LNHDA, CDR2 SQIVND, per germline (reference sequence). V lost 7 bases to trimming and J lost 0 bases, with 9 bases between them. The DNA for the CDR3 is TGTGCCAGTATCAGGTCCCCGAACACCGGGGAGCTGTTTTTT. The encoded protein is CASIRSPNTGELFF.

This clonotype was counted at least ten times. A much larger clone lies one base from this, so it may be a read error. The rearrangement joins TRBV5-5 to TRBJ2-7; D is unclear. Germline V lookup: CDR1 SGHKS, CDR2 YYEKEE (reference sequence). The CDR3 totals 14 residues. The CDR3 DNA is TGTGCCAGCAGCCCCCGTCTCGGATCCTACGAGCGGTACTTC. This sequence encodes CASSPRLGSYERYF. The full variable domain, with the rest looked up from reference TRBV5-5 and TRBJ2-7, is DAGVTQSPTHLIKTRGQQVTLRCSPISGHKSVSWYQQVLGQGPQFIFQYYEKEERGRGNFPDRFSARQFPNYSSELNVNALLLGDSALYLCASSPRLGSYERYFGPGTRLTVT.

The CDR3 DNA is TGTGCCAGCAGCTTCGCGAACACTGAAGCTTTCTTT. Translated: CASSFANTEAFF. The chain carries TRBV11-1 and TRBJ1-1; D remains unclear. With 3 bases removed from V and 1 base from J, the gap between germline ends came to 3 bases. The germline gives CDR1 SGHAT, CDR2 FQDESV (reference sequence). CDR3 length: 12 residues.

A word on this clonotype: It is likely a read error, because the conserved phenylalanine at the end of the CDR3 is missing. The limits of the CDR3 on the DNA are not certain, so only TCRdb's listed CDR3 is given. The V call is TRBV13, the J call TRBJ2-7; no DNA check was done on the table's D call, TRBD1. The germline V gene has CDR1 PRHDT and CDR2 FYEKMQ (reference sequence). From its first to its last residue, the CDR3 has 11 amino acids. The CDR3 region is CASSTDRVTYL.

Regarding this clonotype: A single base separates this from a much larger clone, so it may be a read error. This chain links TRBV3-1 with TRBJ2-5, with 10 bases fitting TRBD2. Germline values: CDR1 LGHDT, CDR2 YNNKEL (reference sequence). The J segment lost 9 bases and the V segment lost 4 bases, leaving 17 bases of the junction unmatched. The CDR3 extends over 17 amino acids. In DNA form, the CDR3 reads TGTGCCAGCAGCCGGATTATAGCGGGAGGTAGCGGGGAGGCCCAGTACTTC. Its translation: CASSRIIAGGSGEAQYF.

This clonotype was detected a few times. The gene calls are TRBV6-6 and TRBJ2-4; D tentatively reads TRBD1 or TRBD2 (5 bases each). The germline CDR1 and CDR2 sequences are MNHNY and SVGAGI (reference sequence). CDR3 length: 18 amino acids. Trimming left V 3 bases short and J 8 bases short, with 26 bases between. DNA of the CDR3: TGTGCCAGCAGTTATGTTAGGCCCGGGACCAACGATGGGGACATTCAGTACTTC. It specifies CASSYVRPGTNDGDIQYF.

This clonotype was observed at least ten times. The rearrangement links TRBV11-3 to TRBJ2-4; 12 nucleotides align to TRBD2. Per the germline V gene, CDR1 is SGHNT and CDR2 is YENEEA. The CDR3 extends over 17 amino acids. V gave up 1 base and J gave up 0 bases; unmatched junction bases: 1. Here the CDR3 reads CASSLGTSGIAKNIQYF. The CDR3 DNA reads TGTGCCAGCAGCTTAGGGACTAGCGGGATAGCCAAAAACATTCAGTACTTC.

This clonotype was seen many times. Given a much more abundant clone one base away, this may be a read error. The J gene is TRBJ2-7, the V gene TRBV20-1, with a possible D match to TRBD2 (6 bases). Germline V gene sequence: CDR1 DFQATT, CDR2 SNEGSKA (reference sequence). The CDR3 runs to 11 residues. CDR3 loop: CSAGRSYEQSF. The CDR3 nucleotides read TGCAGTGCGGGGAGGTCCTACGAGCAGTCCTTC.

This clonotype was seen many times. V usage is TRBV20-1 and J usage is TRBJ2-1; D tentatively reads TRBD1 or TRBD2 (6 bases each). V shed 3 bases and J shed 5 bases, with 14 bases lying between them. This CDR3 is 14 amino acids long. Germline CDR1 is DFQATT and CDR2 is SNEGSKA (reference sequence). CDR3 coding DNA: TGCAGTGCTAGTGGGGGGCCGTTTAACAATGAGCAGTTCTTC. It translates to CSASGGPFNNEQFF.

V usage is TRBV20-1 and J usage is TRBJ2-7; TRBD1 is a possible D gene (6 bases). CDR1 is DFQATT, CDR2 SNEGSKA, per germline (reference sequence). The CDR3 sequence is 15 residues long. V was trimmed by 0 bases and J by 6 bases, leaving 18 bases between them. The CDR3 spells CSARDSPGAGSEQYF. In DNA form, the CDR3 reads TGCAGTGCTAGAGATTCCCCAGGGGCGGGTAGCGAGCAGTACTTC.

This clonotype was recorded many times. The chain couples TRBV28 to TRBJ1-5, with unresolved D. Germline lookup yields CDR1 MDHEN and CDR2 SYDVKM. Trimming took 8 bases from V and 0 from J, leaving 17 bases between them. The CDR3 runs 16 residues. The chain's CDR3 is CASQTLADFSNQPQHF. The CDR3 DNA sequence: TGTGCCAGCCAAACGTTGGCGGATTTTAGCAATCAGCCCCAGCATTTT.

J is TRBJ2-5 and V is TRBV20-1; D is possibly TRBD1 (6 bases). Germline CDR1 is DFQATT and CDR2 is SNEGSKA (reference sequence). V lost 2 bases and J 5 bases, leaving 24 bases between the germline ends. This CDR3 comprises 17 residues. The CDR3 nucleotides are TGCAGTGCTAGACCACACCCAGGGGCGGCAGGTGGGGAGACCCAGTACTTC. Encoded protein: CSARPHPGAAGGETQYF.

Note on this clonotype: Just one base apart from a much larger clone, this may be a read error. This sequence joins TRBV6-5 and TRBJ2-7, with D hard to call. The CDR3 sequence is 13 residues long. Trimming removed 5 bases from V and 5 bases from J, with 13 bases in between. Germline loops: CDR1 MNHEY, CDR2 SVGAGI. The CDR3 nucleotides are TGTGCCAGCAGTCACACACAATCCAACGAGCAGTACTTC. This encodes CASSHTQSNEQYF.

This clonotype came up many times. This chain joins TRBV20-1 and TRBJ2-1; no clear D gene. The CDR3 length is 12 residues. Germline-derived CDR1 and CDR2 are DFQATT and SNEGSKA (reference sequence). The V and J ends lost 2 bases and 6 bases respectively, with 8 bases between them. As DNA, the CDR3 is TGCAGTGCTAGAATACTCGGCAATGAGCAGTTCTTC. Encoded protein: CSARILGNEQFF.

This clonotype was observed at least ten times. V gene TRBV11-2 combines with J gene TRBJ1-4; tentative D call: TRBD1 (6 bases). V lost 1 base and J lost 13, with 16 bases in between. Germline CDR1 and CDR2: SGHAT and FQNNGV. This CDR3 comprises 14 residues. CDR3 sequence (DNA): TGTGCCAGCAGCTTAGTCCCTACGGACAGCCTACTGTTTTTT. Encoded protein: CASSLVPTDSLLFF.

This clonotype was found many times. A much larger clone lies one base from this, so it may be a read error. The chain employs TRBV11-2 and TRBJ1-6; perhaps TRBD1 as D (5 bases). Germline V gene sequence: CDR1 SGHAT, CDR2 FQNNGV. V lost 8 bases, J lost 7 bases, and 18 bases lay in between. The CDR3 spans 15 residues. CDR3 loop: CASGLGRGGNSPLHF. CDR3 DNA: TGTGCCAGCGGCCTCGGACGGGGCGGGAATTCACCCCTCCACTTT.

Regarding this clonotype: Without the conserved terminal phenylalanine or tryptophan, this CDR3 likely stems from a read error. The limits of the CDR3 on the DNA are not certain, so only TCRdb's listed CDR3 is given. This chain links TRBV20-1 with TRBJ2-7; the table's D call TRBD1 went unverified against the DNA. The CDR3 adds up to 13 amino acids, both ends counted. Germline CDR1 and CDR2: DFQATT and SNEGSKA (reference sequence). CDR3 sequence reads: CSASSLGAPTSST.

CDR3 sequence: CASSSMTSVNEQFF. CDR3 nucleotide sequence: TGTGCCAGCAGTTCAATGACTAGCGTAAATGAGCAGTTCTTC. The chain carries TRBV6-2 or TRBV6-3 and TRBJ2-1, with 8 nucleotides matching TRBD2. V dropped 4 bases and J dropped 7; count of bases not matched to a gene: 6. Germline V gives CDR1 MNHEY, CDR2 SVGEGT. The CDR3 runs to 14 residues.

This clonotype was observed many times. Compared with germline, one end of the junction differs, possibly owing to a read error. The genes are TRBV6-5 and TRBJ2-1, with D unclear. There are 14 residues in the CDR3. Germline V CDR1 and CDR2: MNHEY, SVGAGI. The CDR3 loop reads CASSHSRWIDEQFF. The CDR3 nucleotides read TGTGCCAGCAGTCACTCGAGGTGGATCGATGAGCAGTTCTTC.

This clonotype was recorded many times. Since a much larger clone is just one base distant, this may be a read error. The gene calls are TRBV12-5 and TRBJ2-5; 8 bases align to TRBD1. This CDR3 is built from 13 residues. Unmatched junction bases numbered 4, after V lost 6 bases and J lost 4 bases. CDR1 is LGHNT and CDR2 is FRNRAP in the germline V gene. The CDR3 protein is CASGHGQGETQYF. CDR3 coding DNA: TGTGCTAGTGGCCACGGACAGGGAGAGACCCAGTACTTC.

This clonotype was detected ten times or more. The rearrangement joins TRBV6-1 to TRBJ1-5; D gene ambiguous. The germline V gene encodes CDR1 MNHNS and CDR2 SASEGT. Trimming removed 3 bases at V and 3 bases at J, with 12 bases between. The CDR3 is 15 amino acids. CDR3 residues: CASSERRSSNQPQHF. CDR3 nucleotides: TGTGCCAGCAGTGAGAGACGAAGCTCCAATCAGCCCCAGCATTTT.

In this sample, this clonotype turned up many times. CDR3 sequence (DNA): TGTGCCATCAGTGAAACAGGGTTCTATGGCTACACCTTC. Translated, it gives CAISETGFYGYTF. The genes are TRBV10-3 and TRBJ1-2; a weak D match, TRBD1 (6 bases). The germline V and J ends were trimmed by 3 bases and 4 bases, with 9 bases remaining between them. The CDR3 spans 13 residues. Germline values: CDR1 ENHRY, CDR2 SYGVKD.